This T cell receptor (beta chain) was profiled in a study of regulatory T cells in long-lasting Graves disease (TCRdb year 2021). About the investigation overall: Antithyroid drugs had been taken for less than 3 months by newly diagnosed Graves' disease patients. Peripheral blood TCR sequencing and RNA sequencing compared persistent Graves' disease patients with newly diagnosed Graves' disease patients. The study was conducted in China and was registered as a clinical trial. A total of about 35 samples underwent TCR sequencing, from about 13 patients with persistent Graves' disease and about 20 patients with newly diagnosed Graves' disease. What the study reported, not specific to this receptor: Sequencing and analysis were limited to the TCR beta chain. Compared with newly diagnosed patients, patients with persistent Graves' disease had lower TCR Shannon entropy and fewer highly expanded clones, which suggests clonal expansion. The authors noted that the small sample size was a limitation that may lower accuracy. A larger number of public clonotypes was shared among persistent patients (fewer than 3,000) than among newly diagnosed patients (roughly 970). Only peripheral blood was studied, because thyroid tissue, the primary lesion, was inaccessible.

The sample's time point label is to be understood as: newly diagnosed GD, antithyroid drugs for less than 3 months. For both TCR sequencing and RNA sequencing, RNA was extracted from PBMCs in TRIzol. Graves' disease was diagnosed according to American Thyroid Association guidelines. Patients for the study were recruited at an endocrinology department in Xi'an, China. From each patient, approximately 9.9 milliliters of peripheral blood was collected into an EDTA anticoagulant tube. Ficoll Paque Plus density gradient separation was used to isolate PBMCs, and no further T cell sorting was performed. An Agilent 2100 Bioanalyzer and agarose gel were used to assess RNA quality, and a NanoDrop 2000 was used to measure RNA concentration. In its sample, this clonotype was seen many times. Its recognized antigen is unknown. Qualities for individual bases were not recorded, and no much larger clone is one base off.

The protocol used for the library was multiplex PCR. The reads were generated on an Illumina HiSeq 4000. iRepertoire HTBI primers and Arm-PCR amplification of CDR3 regions were used to construct TCR beta libraries. Before sequencing, the PCR products went through gel purification. In the source study's methods: Across samples, 60 to 80 TRBV and roughly 15 TRBJ segments were identified and used for gene usage analysis of CDR3 amino acid clonotypes. COPE and FqMerger were used to merge the filtered high-quality paired reads into contigs. BLAST was used to align contigs to IMGT TRBV, TRBD and TRBJ reference genes, with CDR3 defined following IMGT. Any clonotype with a frequency above 0.1% was classified as a highly expanded clone. Shannon entropy served as the measure of repertoire diversity, while the Gini coefficient captured V-J evenness. A clonotype was considered public if more than one individual shared it. TCRdb ran its own pipeline on the public reads, namely fastp trimming at Q25 and MiXCR clone calling, and kept in-frame beta chains. Identical CDR3 protein sequences are pooled into one entry, listed with their most common genes and DNA. These V and J calls are TCRdb output, not the study's own analysis. The sample yields approximately 350,000 distinct CDR3 sequences; 12% were counted once. 15% to 20% of the sample rests with the top ten.

The sample also formed part of further work on T cells in Graves' hyperthyroidism and ophthalmopathy. As noted in the second study: Stable Graves' hyperthyroidism was defined as no progression to ophthalmopathy during 18 months of follow-up. Hyperthyroidism patients were aged 18 to 65 years and newly diagnosed, with disease duration of less than 2 months. Patients with uncontrolled infections, other autoimmune diseases, pregnancy or lactation were excluded. Diagnoses relied on clinical symptoms, serum thyroxine and TRAb, thyroid ultrasound and orbital computed tomography. The TCR CDR3 was subjected to a first round of RT-PCR using the HTBI primer set and the Qiagen OneStep RT-PCR kit. Most expanded thyroid clonotypes (frequency above 0.001) were also found in blood, which suggests that blood repertoires may mirror thyroid immune responses. A 13 V-J signature model separated ophthalmopathy from stable hyperthyroidism, with over 85% sensitivity and roughly 81% specificity in cross-validation and 80%/75% in testing. During validation, the model predicted progression to ophthalmopathy a median of about 5.9 months ahead of onset, with around 65% sensitivity and around 72% specificity. To identify distinguishing TCR V-J signatures, a discovery cohort of around 100 patients was used, comprising some 45 with Graves' ophthalmopathy and some 57 with stable Graves' hyperthyroidism. Prospective prediction of ophthalmopathy was tested in an independent validation cohort consisting of fewer than 20 hyperthyroidism patients and approximately 16 patients who later progressed to ophthalmopathy. The roughly 91 discovery patients were randomly divided into training and test sets at a 7:3 ratio. The study also compared thyroid tissue and blood T-cell repertoires from 6 or 7 Graves' hyperthyroidism patients. After blood sampling, hyperthyroidism patients were treated with methimazole at a starting dose of 30 mg daily, and ophthalmopathy patients were treated with high-dose intravenous methylprednisolone. Libraries were constructed in a second round of multiplex PCR, after which size selection and purification were carried out. The libraries were sequenced on an Illumina HiSeq2000 using paired-end 100 bp reads. Raw data were processed with SOAPnuke, discarding reads with adapters, uncalled bases, mean Phred below 15, or no exact constant-primer or identifier match. High-quality paired reads were merged using COPE v1.2.5, and each unique nucleotide sequence was defined as a clonotype. MiTCR v1.1 was used to align clonotypes to the IMGT TRBV, TRBD and TRBJ reference segments. Only V-J combinations with frequency above 0.0001, covering roughly 99% of repertoires, were analysed. The TCS score was defined as F50 (clonal expansion) divided by E x V (chaos), with BLOSUM62-based TCRdist calculated between CDR3 peptides within each V-J. Welch's t-statistics and random forest reduced around 550 V-J features to around 14, which were used in a naive Bayes classifier (R e1071). No statistical method was used to fix the sample size in advance, and group allocation was not hidden from the investigators. TCR Vbeta CDR3 sequencing of 120 to 150 peripheral blood samples (under 45 ophthalmopathy, about 80 hyperthyroidism and some 17 progressor patients) is reported in the paper.

The sequence was collected from a woman in her late teens or twenties with Graves disease. Donor details come from another sample of the same person, matched by shared clones. Sequences were derived from peripheral blood mononuclear cells (PBMCs), sampled at new diagnosis, from a patient treated with antithyroid drugs.

The CDR3 corresponds to CASSPSSGRSSYNEQFF. The sequenced DNA: TGTGCCAGTAGTCCTTCTAGCGGGAGAAGCTCCTACAATGAGCAGTTCTTC. The V and J segments used are TRBV19 and TRBJ2-1, and TRBD2 matches 10 of the central bases. The germline V gene (reference sequence) sets CDR1 to LNHDA and CDR2 to SQIVND. The CDR3 has 17 amino acids, counting the end cysteine and phenylalanine. Only the CDR3 DNA is retained, 51 bases long and in frame from the first base. V is trimmed back by 5 bases and J by 0 bases, and the junction contains 7 bases that no gene match accounts for.